The sequence of this T cell receptor beta chain was determined in a study of blood T cell repertoires in COVID-19 (dated by TCRdb to about 2020). For context, the study as a whole: Samples covering the acute and convalescent phases of COVID-19 were provided by collaborators in the United States, Italy and Spain. The material from the prospective study consisted of cDNA or gDNA derived from T cells, B-cell-depleted T cells, or PBMCs. Subjects who had been exposed to COVID-19, were actively infected with it, or had recovered from it provided the deeply sampled blood TCRbeta repertoires that made up the dataset. A freely available public database, intended as a resource for researchers studying the immune response to SARS-CoV-2, is where the repertoires were released. The samples were drawn from two sources: the first 160 participants of the ongoing ImmuneRACE study, and about 1,300 subjects contributed by 6 global collaborators. Nearly every sample came with metadata listing a de-identified subject ID, COVID-19 status, age in years and sex. Where available, HLA class I and class II types were obtained from metadata supplied by the sample provider rather than from assay-based typing.

Whole blood was collected in K2EDTA tubes by collaborating institutions according to the institutions' own protocols. For TCRbeta analysis, collaborators shipped samples as frozen whole blood, isolated PBMCs, or DNA extracted from either of those sample types. Study-wide findings and limitations: How much clinical and demographic metadata was included differed by source and by participant, and the metadata was provided uncurated.

The sample holds one count of this clone. Its antigen is currently not known. One base away there is no much larger clone; base qualities are not given. The CDR3 holds 14 amino acids from the cysteine to the phenylalanine. CDR3 DNA is the only sequence kept; it has 42 bases, read in frame from the first base. The germline V gene gives CDR1 as SNHLY and CDR2 as FYNNEI. The germline V end is reduced by 7 bases and the J end by 4 bases; junction bases left unmatched: 5. TCRbeta CDR3 regions were amplified from genomic DNA using the immunoSEQ Assay, a bias-controlled multiplex PCR. On the study's bioinformatics: The number of nucleated cells in each sample was estimated from the amplification of reference gene primers within the assay. To quantify the absolute abundance of each unique TCRbeta CDR3 rearrangement, sequence reads were collapsed and filtered. For each sample, productive Simpson clonality was calculated by taking the square root of Simpson's diversity index across productive rearrangements. Sourced from immuneACCESS, this table was stored by TCRdb with only in-frame sequences that have V and J called. A share of the clones is absent; for the studies checked, an unresolved V gene accounts for under half, and the remainder has no known explanation. That table furnishes V, J and clone size, whereas the DNA furnished D and trimming. The sample table contains about 200,000 clones; only one count was recorded for 88% of them. Approximately 6% of the sample is taken by the ten largest.

The receptor was isolated from a man aged 40-49 years with active or convalescent COVID-19. Material for sequencing was peripheral blood. The rearranged segments are TRBV2 and TRBJ2-2; TRBD2 fits 8 bases in the junction. The bases read TGTGCCAGCAAGGGACTAGTGGGCACCGGGGAGCTGTTTTTT. It translates to CASKGLVGTGELFF.